These T cell receptor beta chains were read from a single sample in a study of cytomegalovirus exposure and HLA in healthy donors. Only in-frame clones appear in the TCRdb table, and some are missing; sequencing was by immunoSEQ multiplex PCR. The table includes under 80,000 clones, 65% to 70% detected once. Sequences were obtained from PBMCs. Receptors were obtained from a young woman in good health and CMV-seronegative. Each CDR3 is given with its conserved first and last residue. Fields, in order: D gene, V gene, J gene, clone size, CDR3 protein, CDR3 DNA. The D gene is left open where the match is weak. The size field is filled for only some rows; it gives once, few, many or a size class.

.,TRBV4-2,TRBJ1-6,.,CASSQGDSASYNSPLHF,TGTGCCAGCAGCCAAGGAGATTCCGCCTCCTATAATTCACCCCTCCACTTT
.,TRBV5-1,TRBJ2-7,.,CASSRGTKSPSPEQYF,TGCGCCAGTAGCAGGGGAACGAAATCCCCCTCTCCGGAGCAGTACTTC
.,TRBV6-5,TRBJ2-3,.,CASSYRGANTDTQYF,TGTGCCAGCAGTTACCGGGGGGCGAACACAGATACGCAGTATTTT
.,TRBV6-1,TRBJ1-2,once,CATRMTDAYGYTF,TGTGCCACCAGAATGACAGATGCATATGGCTACACCTTC
.,TRBV10-3,TRBJ2-3,.,CAISDRKGRASTDTQYF,TGTGCCATCAGTGACCGTAAAGGGCGGGCTAGCACAGATACGCAGTATTTT
.,TRBV7-7,TRBJ1-1,.,CASSFGQGTEAFF,TGTGCCAGCAGCTTTGGGCAGGGCACTGAAGCTTTCTTT
.,TRBV6-6,TRBJ1-6,.,CASSYADSPLHF,TGTGCCAGCAGTTACGCAGATTCACCCCTCCACTTT
.,TRBV27,TRBJ2-7,.,CASSWTVMNEQYF,TGTGCCAGCAGTTGGACAGTAATGAACGAGCAGTACTTC
.,TRBV4-2,TRBJ2-7,few,CASSQDPVGGASYEQYF,TGTGCCAGCAGCCAAGATCCGGTAGGCGGGGCCTCCTACGAGCAGTACTTC
.,TRBV18,TRBJ2-7,.,CASSPPLGEQYF,TGTGCCAGCTCACCTCCCCTCGGGGAGCAGTACTTC
.,TRBV28,TRBJ1-2,few,CASSKGGGYGYTF,TGTGCCAGCAGCAAAGGGGGGGGCTATGGCTACACCTTC
.,TRBV5-6,TRBJ2-5,.,CASSGRDRVGEAQYF,TGTGCCAGCAGCGGCCGGGATAGGGTGGGTGAGGCCCAGTACTTC
.,TRBV5-1,TRBJ1-2,.,CASSLGENYGYTF,TGCGCCAGCAGCTTGGGCGAAAACTATGGCTACACCTTC
TRBD1,TRBV4-2,TRBJ1-2,few,CASSSRTGYYGYTF,TGTGCCAGCAGCTCCCGGACAGGTTACTACGGCTACACCTTC
.,TRBV11-3,TRBJ2-1,.,CASSPTGFRNEQFF,TGTGCCAGCAGCCCCACAGGGTTTAGAAATGAGCAGTTCTTC
.,TRBV5-8,TRBJ2-2,.,CASIQMVGGSPGELFF,TGTGCCAGCATCCAAATGGTCGGGGGATCCCCCGGGGAGCTGTTTTTT
.,TRBV6-1,TRBJ2-7,.,CASSPGLEPYEQYF,TGTGCCAGCAGTCCGGGATTAGAGCCCTACGAGCAGTACTTC
.,TRBV7-7,TRBJ2-1,.,CASSLGPGDNEQFF,TGTGCCAGCAGCTTAGGGCCGGGGGACAATGAGCAGTTCTTC
.,TRBV10-3,TRBJ2-5,.,CAISDPSLRGETQYF,TGTGCCATCAGTGACCCTAGCCTGAGAGGAGAGACCCAGTACTTC
TRBD1,TRBV2,TRBJ2-5,few,CASSHRGRGETQYF,TGTGCCAGCAGCCACAGGGGGAGAGGAGAGACCCAGTACTTC
.,TRBV7-3,TRBJ1-1,few,CASSLIGGGDTEAFF,TGTGCCAGCAGCTTAATCGGGGGTGGGGACACTGAAGCTTTCTTT
TRBD1,TRBV4-2,TRBJ2-7,.,CASSQDNGSGGYEQYF,TGTGCCAGCAGCCAAGATAACGGGTCAGGGGGCTACGAGCAGTACTTC
TRBD1,TRBV18,TRBJ1-2,few,CASSPDGTGGANYGYTF,TGTGCCAGCTCACCAGATGGGACAGGGGGAGCAAACTATGGCTACACCTTC
TRBD2,TRBV30,TRBJ2-5,.,CACFERGGPQTQYF,TGTGCCTGCTTTGAGCGGGGGGGGCCTCAGACCCAGTACTTC
.,TRBV19,TRBJ1-1,few,CASSISVNTEAFF,TGTGCCAGTAGTATTTCAGTGAACACTGAAGCTTTCTTT
.,TRBV28,TRBJ2-1,few,CASSWGASSYNEQFF,TGTGCCAGCAGTTGGGGAGCTAGCTCCTACAATGAGCAGTTCTTC
TRBD2,TRBV6-5,TRBJ2-7,few,CASSYGLAGTYEQYF,TGTGCCAGCAGTTACGGCCTAGCGGGGACCTACGAGCAGTACTTC